This T cell receptor (beta chain) originates from a study of Ad26.COV2.S vaccination and SARS-CoV-2 variants. On the study more broadly: The COV1001 Ad26.COV2.S trial arm included the donor. Whole-study findings and limits: Comparable non-spike TCR breadth was observed in vaccine and placebo recipients.

On this clone: Its cognate antigen is unknown.

Treatment specified: approximately 18 received Ad26.COV2.S at low or high dose, single or two shots; several received placebo; per-sample allocation not given. It was on day 63 after the first vaccine or placebo injection that samples were taken. Sequencing used immunoSEQ multiplex PCR; TCRdb keeps in-frame clones, though not all of them. Of some 290,000 clones listed, around 84% are singletons. The germline V gene encodes CDR1 LGHDT and CDR2 YNNKEL (reference sequence). This CDR3 contains 15 residues. Trimming took 6 bases from V and 5 from J; bases not matched to a gene: 5. This specimen was peripheral blood, taken in a trial of Ad26.COV2.S vaccine versus placebo. The clonotype was recovered from a person between 18 and 65 years old who received the Ad26.COV2.S COVID-19 vaccine or a placebo. This chain joins TRBV3-1 (or the pseudogene TRBV3-2) and TRBJ1-6, with 9 bases aligning to TRBD1. This CDR3 reads CASRQGARNNSPLHF. The CDR3, as DNA: TGTGCCAGCAGACAGGGGGCCCGTAATAATTCACCCCTCCACTTT.